The rows below give T cell receptor beta chains drawn from one sample of a study of CD8 T cells in Susac syndrome. TCRdb re-called the immunoSEQ multiplex PCR reads with MiXCR, one entry per CDR3 protein. The table lists hundreds of thousands of distinct CDR3 sequences, over 85% of them singletons, with roughly 0.072% in the top ten. Material for sequencing was CD4+ T cells from PBMCs. The source is a human donor with multiple sclerosis. Both conserved end residues are part of each CDR3. The D gene is left open where the match is weak. Clone size is not always given. Where it is, it says once, few, many or a class for expanded clones.

CDR3 DNA: TGCAGTGCTTCCCGGGTGACCGCGAACACTGAAGCTTTCTTT
CDR3 protein: CSASRVTANTEAFF
J gene: TRBJ1-1
CDR3 length: 14
V gene: TRBV20-1
clone size: .
D gene: .

CDR3 DNA: TGTGCCAGCAGTTCCCTAGCGGGAGGAGGCACCGGGGAGCTGTTTTTT
CDR3 protein: CASSSLAGGGTGELFF
J gene: TRBJ2-2
CDR3 length: 16
V gene: TRBV6-5
clone size: .
D gene: TRBD2

CDR3 DNA: TGCAGTGCTAGGATCAGCGGGGTAGAGACCCAGTACTTC
CDR3 protein: CSARISGVETQYF
J gene: TRBJ2-5
CDR3 length: 13
V gene: TRBV20-1
clone size: once
D gene: TRBD2

CDR3 DNA: TGTGCCAGCAGTTTAGATCAGGGGAACACTGAAGCTTTCTTT
CDR3 protein: CASSLDQGNTEAFF
J gene: TRBJ1-1
CDR3 length: 14
V gene: TRBV28
clone size: .
D gene: .

CDR3 DNA: TGTGCCAGCAGTTACCGGGACAGGGTTAACTATGGCTACACCTTC
CDR3 protein: CASSYRDRVNYGYTF
J gene: TRBJ1-2
CDR3 length: 15
V gene: TRBV12-3/TRBV12-4
clone size: once
D gene: TRBD1

CDR3 DNA: TGTGCCAGCAGTTTATCGATGACTAGGCATGAGCAGTTCTTC
CDR3 protein: CASSLSMTRHEQFF
J gene: TRBJ2-1
CDR3 length: 14
V gene: TRBV28
clone size: .
D gene: .

CDR3 DNA: TGTGCCAGCAGCCCAATAGGTGGGGAGTCTCCCACTGAAGCTTTCTTT
CDR3 protein: CASSPIGGESPTEAFF
J gene: TRBJ1-1
CDR3 length: 16
V gene: TRBV7-9
clone size: .
D gene: .

CDR3 DNA: TGTGCCAGCAGCGCCTCTGGACAGGGGGCTAACGAGCAGTACTTC
CDR3 protein: CASSASGQGANEQYF
J gene: TRBJ2-7
CDR3 length: 15
V gene: TRBV7-8
clone size: .
D gene: TRBD1

CDR3 DNA: TGCAGCGTTCAGGACAGGGGGCGGGCTAATGAAAAACTGTTTTTT
CDR3 protein: CSVQDRGRANEKLFF
J gene: TRBJ1-4
CDR3 length: 15
V gene: TRBV29-1
clone size: .
D gene: TRBD1

CDR3 DNA: TGTGCCTGGAGCCTAGGATTCAAACCCTACGAGCAGTACTTC
CDR3 protein: CAWSLGFKPYEQYF
J gene: TRBJ2-7
CDR3 length: 14
V gene: TRBV30
clone size: .
D gene: .

CDR3 DNA: TGTGCCAGCAGCGTGGGACTTGGCACAGATACGCAGTATTTT
CDR3 protein: CASSVGLGTDTQYF
J gene: TRBJ2-3
CDR3 length: 14
V gene: TRBV7-3
clone size: .
D gene: .

CDR3 DNA: TGCAGTGCTAGAGATTACCCCAGCTCCTACGAGCAGTACTTC
CDR3 protein: CSARDYPSSYEQYF
J gene: TRBJ2-7
CDR3 length: 14
V gene: TRBV20-1
clone size: .
D gene: .

CDR3 DNA: TGTGCCTGGAGACAACAGGGGCCCTGGTTCTTC
CDR3 protein: CAWRQQGPWFF
J gene: TRBJ2-1
CDR3 length: 11
V gene: TRBV30
clone size: .
D gene: TRBD1

CDR3 DNA: TGTGCCAGCAGCTTAGCTGCGGATCAAGAGCAGTTCTTC
CDR3 protein: CASSLAADQEQFF
J gene: TRBJ2-1
CDR3 length: 13
V gene: TRBV7-9
clone size: .
D gene: .

CDR3 DNA: TGTGCCAGCAGCCATCACAGGGGGAACACCGGGGAGCTGTTTTTT
CDR3 protein: CASSHHRGNTGELFF
J gene: TRBJ2-2
CDR3 length: 15
V gene: TRBV14
clone size: .
D gene: TRBD1

CDR3 DNA: TGTGCCAGCAGTTACTCGGGCGGGGGGGAGCAAGAGACCCAGTACTTC
CDR3 protein: CASSYSGGGEQETQYF
J gene: TRBJ2-5
CDR3 length: 16
V gene: TRBV6-5
clone size: .
D gene: TRBD2

CDR3 DNA: TGTGCCAGCAGACGAAAGCTACCGGGCTCCCTGGCGGAGACCCAGTACTTC
CDR3 protein: CASRRKLPGSLAETQYF
J gene: TRBJ2-5
CDR3 length: 17
V gene: TRBV13
clone size: .
D gene: .

CDR3 DNA: TGTGCCAGCACCCCTGGGCAGGGCGGTCAGCCCCAGCATTTT
CDR3 protein: CASTPGQGGQPQHF
J gene: TRBJ1-5
CDR3 length: 14
V gene: TRBV6-5
clone size: once
D gene: .

CDR3 DNA: TGTGCCAGCAGCTTAGTTCGAGCTAGCGGCAGCTCCTACGAGCAGTACTTC
CDR3 protein: CASSLVRASGSSYEQYF
J gene: TRBJ2-7
CDR3 length: 17
V gene: TRBV7-2
clone size: .
D gene: TRBD2

CDR3 DNA: TGTGCCAGCAGATTAGGACTAGACGGCTATGGCTACACCTTC
CDR3 protein: CASRLGLDGYGYTF
J gene: TRBJ1-2
CDR3 length: 14
V gene: TRBV12-3/TRBV12-4
clone size: .
D gene: .

CDR3 DNA: TGTGCCAGCAGCGAAATGTGGGCGCAGGGCGGCTACACCTTC
CDR3 protein: CASSEMWAQGGYTF
J gene: TRBJ1-2
CDR3 length: 14
V gene: TRBV2
clone size: .
D gene: .

CDR3 DNA: TGCGCCAGCAGCTTGGAGGGGGCGGCGGACACTGAAGCTTTCTTT
CDR3 protein: CASSLEGAADTEAFF
J gene: TRBJ1-1
CDR3 length: 15
V gene: TRBV5-1
clone size: .
D gene: TRBD1

CDR3 DNA: TGTGCCAGCAGTGTAATAGCAAGCACAGATACGCAGTATTTT
CDR3 protein: CASSVIASTDTQYF
J gene: TRBJ2-3
CDR3 length: 14
V gene: TRBV2
clone size: .
D gene: .

CDR3 DNA: TGTGCCAGCCCCTATGATACGTACACTGAAGCTTTCTTT
CDR3 protein: CASPYDTYTEAFF
J gene: TRBJ1-1
CDR3 length: 13
V gene: TRBV27
clone size: .
D gene: .

CDR3 DNA: TGTGCCAGCAGCCAAGAGAGGAGCGGGAGGGCCCGGAATGAGCAGTTCTTC
CDR3 protein: CASSQERSGRARNEQFF
J gene: TRBJ2-1
CDR3 length: 17
V gene: TRBV4-2
clone size: .
D gene: TRBD2

CDR3 DNA: TGTGCCAGTGGAGGCCTAGCGGGATCTGTAGAGACCCAGTACTTC
CDR3 protein: CASGGLAGSVETQYF
J gene: TRBJ2-5
CDR3 length: 15
V gene: TRBV19
clone size: .
D gene: TRBD2

CDR3 DNA: TGTGCCAGCAGTTTACGACAGGGCTATGGCTACACCTTC
CDR3 protein: CASSLRQGYGYTF
J gene: TRBJ1-2
CDR3 length: 13
V gene: TRBV27
clone size: .
D gene: TRBD1

CDR3 DNA: TGTGCCAGCAGCTTGGCCGAGCTACGTATGAACACTGAAGCTTTCTTT
CDR3 protein: CASSLAELRMNTEAFF
J gene: TRBJ1-1
CDR3 length: 16
V gene: TRBV5-6
clone size: .
D gene: .

CDR3 DNA: TGTGCCAGTAGTATAGTCGGGCAGGGACCCTACGAGCAGTACTTC
CDR3 protein: CASSIVGQGPYEQYF
J gene: TRBJ2-7
CDR3 length: 15
V gene: TRBV19
clone size: .
D gene: .

CDR3 DNA: TGTGCCAGCGGCCGCCTGCATGGGAGAGTTTGGACCGGGGAGCTGTTTTTT
CDR3 protein: CASGRLHGRVWTGELFF
J gene: TRBJ2-2
CDR3 length: 17
V gene: TRBV21-1
clone size: .
D gene: .

CDR3 DNA: TGTGCCAGCAGTTACTCGGGTGGACGAGAGACCCAGTACTTC
CDR3 protein: CASSYSGGRETQYF
J gene: TRBJ2-5
CDR3 length: 14
V gene: TRBV6-5
clone size: few
D gene: .

CDR3 DNA: TGCGCCAGCAGCCTGGGACAGGGAGATAGTGGCTACACCTTC
CDR3 protein: CASSLGQGDSGYTF
J gene: TRBJ1-2
CDR3 length: 14
V gene: TRBV5-1
clone size: .
D gene: TRBD1

CDR3 DNA: TGTGCCAGTACCATATTTGGGACAGGGGAAGTGAACACTGAAGCTTTCTTT
CDR3 protein: CASTIFGTGEVNTEAFF
J gene: TRBJ1-1
CDR3 length: 17
V gene: TRBV19
clone size: .
D gene: TRBD1

CDR3 DNA: TGTGCCAGCAGATGGCAGACCCCTGGGGAGACCCAGTACTTC
CDR3 protein: CASRWQTPGETQYF
J gene: TRBJ2-5
CDR3 length: 14
V gene: TRBV2
clone size: .
D gene: .

CDR3 DNA: TGTGCCAGCAGCCCCGGTGTAGCGGAGACCGGGGAGCTGTTTTTT
CDR3 protein: CASSPGVAETGELFF
J gene: TRBJ2-2
CDR3 length: 15
V gene: TRBV7-3
clone size: .
D gene: .

CDR3 DNA: TGTGCCAGCGCCGGGACCCTCGGGGACAATGAGCAGTTCTTC
CDR3 protein: CASAGTLGDNEQFF
J gene: TRBJ2-1
CDR3 length: 14
V gene: TRBV18
clone size: .
D gene: .

CDR3 DNA: TGTGCCAGTAGGTTAGCGGGAGCCGACACAGATACGCAGTATTTT
CDR3 protein: CASRLAGADTDTQYF
J gene: TRBJ2-3
CDR3 length: 15
V gene: TRBV19
clone size: few
D gene: TRBD2

CDR3 DNA: TGTGCCATCAGTGAGTCGGGGGGGGTCCAAGAGACCCAGTACTTC
CDR3 protein: CAISESGGVQETQYF
J gene: TRBJ2-5
CDR3 length: 15
V gene: TRBV10-3
clone size: .
D gene: TRBD2